This T cell receptor (beta chain) comes out of a study of blood T cell repertoires in COVID-19. In the original processing: Estimates of nucleated cell counts were drawn from the amplification of reference gene primers. Generated by immunoSEQ multiplex PCR, the TCRdb table keeps only in-frame clones and is missing some. That table gives V, J and clone size, and the DNA gave D and trimming. The sample includes fewer than 250,000 clones, just over 85% of them seen just once. The sequence was collected from a woman between 40 and 50 years old with acute COVID-19. The material sequenced was PBMCs or T cells enriched from blood (not recorded which).

Here the CDR3 DNA reads TGTGCCAGTAGTATAGATCAAGGCCCGACTACGCCCCAGCATTTT. Translating it yields CASSIDQGPTTPQHF. J is TRBJ1-5 and V is TRBV19, with unresolved D. The length of the CDR3 is 15 residues. The germline V and J ends were trimmed by 0 bases and 9 bases, with 15 bases remaining between them. In germline, CDR1 is LNHDA, CDR2 SQIVND (reference sequence).